These 10 T cell receptor beta chains were sequenced from one sample in a study of blood T cell repertoires in COVID-19. The method was immunoSEQ multiplex PCR; TCRdb's version includes in-frame clones alone and lacks a portion of them. The sample records about 200,000 clones, 60% to 85% being singletons. The specimen sequenced was peripheral blood. The source is a woman in her 70s with acute or convalescent COVID-19.

This chain connects TRBV10-1 to TRBJ2-5; no clear D. The CDR3 consists of 14 residues. V shed 6 bases and J shed 5 bases, with 16 bases lying between them. Per the germline V gene, CDR1 is WNHNN and CDR2 is SYGVQD (reference sequence). The CDR3 sequence: CASSSTDYEETQYF. CDR3 DNA sequence: TGCGCCAGCAGCAGTACAGATTATGAGGAGACCCAGTACTTC.

This rearrangement joins TRBV5-1 to TRBJ2-7; 7 nucleotides match TRBD1. The CDR3 sequence is 14 residues long. V shed 4 bases, J shed 5 bases, and the junction held 9 bases outside the gene matches. CDR1 and CDR2 from the germline V gene are SGHRS and YFSETQ. The DNA of the CDR3 is TGCGCCAGCAGCGTAAGACAGGGAAGAGACGAGCAGTACTTC. This codes for CASSVRQGRDEQYF.

V gene TRBV30 combines with J gene TRBJ2-3; 9 nucleotides match TRBD2. Germline V gene sequence: CDR1 GTSNPN, CDR2 SVGIG (reference sequence). The CDR3 has 16 residues. Trimming removed 1 base from V and 3 bases from J; junction bases left unmatched: 8. CDR3 sequence: CAWSALAGAGTDTQYF. In nucleotides, the CDR3 is TGTGCCTGGAGTGCTTTAGCGGGAGCGGGGACAGATACGCAGTATTTT.

This clone was seen repeatedly, ten times or more. This chain joins TRBV28 and TRBJ2-7; TRBD2 agrees at 7 bases. CDR1 is MDHEN, CDR2 SYDVKM, per germline. The CDR3 contains 14 residues. V trimming: 4 bases; J trimming: 0 bases; junction bases outside the gene matches: 3. CDR3 sequence: CASSWSGVSYEQYF. CDR3 coding DNA: TGTGCCAGCAGTTGGAGCGGGGTCTCCTACGAGCAGTACTTC.

J is TRBJ1-2 and V is TRBV6-5; 8 bases fit TRBD1. Trimming cost V 4 bases and J 5 bases; bases outside gene matches: 9. CDR3 length: 15 amino acids. The germline gives CDR1 MNHEY, CDR2 SVGAGI. For the CDR3, the DNA is TGTGCCAGCAGTTTACTAACAGGGGGGAGGTATGGCTACACCTTC. Translating it yields CASSLLTGGRYGYTF.

The chain carries TRBV12-2 and TRBJ2-3; the D call in the table, TRBD1, was not verified against the DNA. TRBV12-2 is annotated as a pseudogene. This CDR3 region has 15 residues. The DNA of the CDR3 is TGTGCAAGTCGCCCTCGACAGAGCCCCACAGATACGCAGTATTTT. As protein: CASRPRQSPTDTQYF.

This clone was seen only a few times. The chain joins TRBV7-2 to TRBJ1-5; D remains ambiguous. The germline V and J ends were trimmed by 0 bases and 6 bases, with 9 bases remaining between them. The CDR3 runs to 14 residues. Germline values: CDR1 SGHTA, CDR2 FQGNSA. CDR3 residues: CASSLAEGGQPQHF. In DNA form, the CDR3 reads TGTGCCAGCAGCTTAGCGGAGGGAGGTCAGCCCCAGCATTTT.

The rearrangement uses TRBV7-6 and TRBJ2-1; 14 bases line up with TRBD2. V was clipped by 5 bases and J by 4 bases; unmatched bases: 1. The CDR3 totals 15 residues. Germline lookup yields CDR1 SGHVS and CDR2 FNYEAQ. As DNA, the CDR3 is TGTGCCAGCAGCAGACTAGCGGGAGGGTACAATGAGCAGTTCTTC. Residues: CASSRLAGGYNEQFF.

The chain couples TRBV7-2 to TRBJ2-1, with TRBD1 identical over 9 bases. V was pared by 6 bases and J by 5 bases, with 8 bases of the junction left unmatched. Germline values: CDR1 SGHTA, CDR2 FQGNSA. The CDR3 consists of 15 residues. CDR3 DNA sequence: TGTGCCAGCAGGAAAGGGACAGGGTCGCACAATGAGCAGTTCTTC. It encodes CASRKGTGSHNEQFF.

V and J are TRBV6-5 and TRBJ1-1, with TRBD1 matching 10 bases. The CDR3 loop spans 14 amino acids. The J segment lost 1 base and the V segment lost 5 bases, leaving 1 base of the junction unmatched. Germline CDR1 MNHEY, CDR2 SVGAGI. CDR3 nucleotide sequence: TGTGCCAGCAGTCGGGACAGGGGGAACACTGAAGCTTTCTTT. It translates to CASSRDRGNTEAFF.